This TCR beta chain appears in the sequencing data of a study of siplizumab effects on memory and regulatory T cells. General study findings and limits: Siplizumab cultures yielded proliferating Tregs whose suppressive function was not confirmed. Reactions containing siplizumab showed mappable alloreactive CD4+ clones averaging approximately 75% Treg-derived, versus around 26% in controls.

This CDR3 is built from 16 residues. Germline assignment: CDR1 SGDLS and CDR2 YYNGEE. Between the trimmed V and J ends, which lost 0 bases and 0 bases, there was a span of 11 bases. The repertoire was sequenced with immunoSEQ multiplex PCR; TCRdb's copy has only in-frame clones and lacks some. The table has some 100,000 clones, 92% seen once. In the case of this clone: The antigen is unknown.

Sequenced: Tregs sorted from blood. The sequence was collected from a human donor in good health. The chain uses TRBV9 and TRBJ2-3; D perhaps matches TRBD2 (5 bases). The CDR3 nucleotides are TGTGCCAGCAGCGTAGAGGTGGGAGCCAGCACAGATACGCAGTATTTT. Its protein is CASSVEVGASTDTQYF.